The present entry profiles one T cell receptor beta chain with its context. Its antigen is not identified. This specimen comes from a study of STAT3 mutations in large granular lymphocyte leukemia. Background on the study: Canonical activating STAT3 mutations were detected in roughly half of the longitudinally sequenced T-LGLL patients. Approximately 40% of treated T-LGLL patients showed hematologic response to immunosuppression. Whole-study findings and limits: Every T-cell large granular lymphocyte leukemia patient had at least one immunodominant TCR beta clonotype. Samples missed the first appearance of the clone.

Germline V lookup: CDR1 LNHNV, CDR2 YYDKDF (reference sequence). V lost 3 bases, J lost 5 bases, and 15 bases lay in between. This CDR3 is built from 15 residues. TCRdb's copy holds only in-frame clones and misses some; the assay was immunoSEQ multiplex PCR. The sample lists 15,000 or so clones; 81% were seen once. This TCR was sampled from a man between 60 and 75 years old with T-cell large granular lymphocyte leukemia. Some clones in this sample may be carry-over from other donors' samples. The chain joins TRBV15 to TRBJ2-3; tentative D call: TRBD2 (6 bases). The sample consisted of peripheral blood mononuclear cells. CDR3 bases: TGTGCCACCAGCAGCCGCGGGATGGGGGGAGATACGCAGTATTTT. Amino acid sequence: CATSSRGMGGDTQYF.